This T cell receptor beta chain was documented in a study of CD8 T cells in ankylosing spondylitis. Study results and caveats: Characteristic, it appeared, of ankylosing spondylitis blood was a TCR beta motif of fewer than 10 highly homologous variants.

This CDR3 contains 15 residues. The V gene's germline CDR1 is SGHVS and CDR2 FQNEAQ. The V and J ends lost 0 bases and 5 bases respectively, with 11 bases between them. About this clonotype itself: The antigen is undetermined.

TCRdb independently ran MiXCR on the 5' RACE reads; one entry per CDR3 protein. The data contain some 270,000 distinct CDR3 sequences, around 32% of them singletons. The source material was blood, either unsorted or a sorted T cell fraction (not recorded which). This chain links TRBV7-8 with TRBJ1-5; D gene unclear. This receptor was taken from a male donor with ankylosing spondylitis or in good health (not recorded which). The CDR3 sequence is CASSLARNGDQPQHF. CDR3 sequence (DNA): TGTGCCAGCAGCTTAGCGCGGAACGGGGATCAGCCCCAGCATTTT.